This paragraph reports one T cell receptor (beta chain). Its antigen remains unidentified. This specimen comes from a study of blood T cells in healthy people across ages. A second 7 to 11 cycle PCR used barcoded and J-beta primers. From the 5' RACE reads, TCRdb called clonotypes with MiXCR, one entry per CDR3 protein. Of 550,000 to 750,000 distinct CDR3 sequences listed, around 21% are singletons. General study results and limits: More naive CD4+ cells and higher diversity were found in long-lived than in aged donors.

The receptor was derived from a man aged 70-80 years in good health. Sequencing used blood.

This CDR3 reads CAWSEEGKLSYNEQFF. The CDR3 DNA follows: TGTGCCTGGAGTGAGGAGGGCAAGTTATCCTACAATGAGCAGTTCTTC. The chain joins TRBV30 to TRBJ2-1; tentative D call: TRBD2 (6 bases). Germline V lookup: CDR1 GTSNPN, CDR2 SVGIG (reference sequence). CDR3 length: 16 residues. V was pared by 1 base and J by 1 base, with 14 bases between.